This T cell receptor (beta chain) derives from a study of T cells in tumors after PD-1 blockade. Whole-study context: Mean per blood sample: roughly 100,000 templates (about 24,000-290,000), some 40,000 unique clonotypes. Findings and caveats of the study: Some novel exhausted tumor clones appeared in pre-treatment blood, suggesting peripheral recruitment.

Clones were sequenced by immunoSEQ multiplex PCR, and TCRdb holds only the in-frame ones, with some missing. This repertoire shows around 50,000 clones, 79% found once; its top ten account for 8.5% to 9%. The CDR3 has 15 amino acids. CDR1 is MDHEN, CDR2 SYDVKM, per germline. V shed 6 bases and J 1 base; nucleotides not matched to a gene: 7. Of note for this clone: Antigen: not known.

V is TRBV28 and J is TRBJ1-1; 8 bases agree with TRBD1. The sequences come from PBMCs, collected before anti-PD-1 therapy. The TCR was taken from a human donor with advanced basal cell or squamous cell carcinoma (not recorded which). CDR3 residues: CASRIPGGGNTEAFF. In DNA, the CDR3 is TGTGCCAGCAGGATACCAGGGGGCGGGAACACTGAAGCTTTCTTT.